This TCR beta chain was captured by sequencing in a study of cytomegalovirus exposure and HLA in healthy donors (dated by TCRdb to the late 2010s). In the study overall: The 700 or so repertoires of the first cohort and the 120 or so validation repertoires were produced on the same platform, according to a later analysis. To predict cytomegalovirus infection status, the study brought together high-throughput TCR immunosequencing, statistical association of individual TCRs with disease status, and machine learning. A separate validation cohort of roughly 130 different subjects was used in addition to the roughly 620-subject first cohort. The study aimed to test whether signatures of past pathogen exposure could be identified by cataloging public T cell receptors. The paper as a whole reports these results and caveats: According to the authors, the approach could potentially be generalized to other disease states and immunological phenotypes. While some public TCRs were present in many individuals, most TCR sequences turned up only very rarely across donors. A later analysis found that TCRs clustered in the first cohort also tended to co-occur in the 110 or so validation repertoires, with just under 95% of cluster scores above 0. A total of fewer than 200 TCR beta chains were listed by the study as associated with cytomegalovirus. All 130 or so repertoires were used to score co-occurrence in the validation cohort in a later analysis, because that analysis had no HLA typing for the cohort. In both the original and validation cohorts, the classifier was reported to diagnose cytomegalovirus status with high specificity and sensitivity. A few of the identified cytomegalovirus-associated TCR beta chains were confirmed in vitro to be specific for cytomegalovirus antigens.

Donors formed part of the validation cohort, which comprised over a hundred subjects and was distinct from the first cohort of some 700 subjects. The library came from the immunoSEQ multiplex PCR assay. Concerning the study's data processing: A statistical classification framework was developed to diagnose cytomegalovirus status using the catalog of TCR beta chain sequences. This is the immuneACCESS table as TCRdb keeps it, with only in-frame sequences that have V and J called. A part of the clones is gone; compared with another copy, unresolved V genes explain less than half, and the rest is unexplained. D and trimming come from the DNA, and the V and J calls and clone size come from that table. For this sample there are about 130,000 clones; 89% appear just once. The biggest ten clones account for more than 1% of the sample. Note on this clone: Its specific antigen is unknown. The record has no base qualities; no much larger clone is one base away.

From a lookup of the germline V gene (reference sequence), CDR1 and CDR2 are LNHNV and YYDKDF. Between the V and J ends, shortened by 2 bases and 4 bases respectively, the junction contains 24 bases. The CDR3 spans 20 residues, from the cysteine through the phenylalanine. Of the read, only the CDR3 DNA is kept; its 60 bases are in frame from base 1. This chain joins TRBV15 to TRBJ2-6; the best D guess is TRBD1, with 5 bases matching. The sample taken for sequencing was PBMCs. The TCR was taken from a woman aged 18-30 years in good health and CMV-seronegative. The DNA reads TGTGCCACCAGCAGACTAGGGGATTCAGGTATATCTCTGGGGGCCAACGTCCTGACTTTC. This codes for CATSRLGDSGISLGANVLTF.